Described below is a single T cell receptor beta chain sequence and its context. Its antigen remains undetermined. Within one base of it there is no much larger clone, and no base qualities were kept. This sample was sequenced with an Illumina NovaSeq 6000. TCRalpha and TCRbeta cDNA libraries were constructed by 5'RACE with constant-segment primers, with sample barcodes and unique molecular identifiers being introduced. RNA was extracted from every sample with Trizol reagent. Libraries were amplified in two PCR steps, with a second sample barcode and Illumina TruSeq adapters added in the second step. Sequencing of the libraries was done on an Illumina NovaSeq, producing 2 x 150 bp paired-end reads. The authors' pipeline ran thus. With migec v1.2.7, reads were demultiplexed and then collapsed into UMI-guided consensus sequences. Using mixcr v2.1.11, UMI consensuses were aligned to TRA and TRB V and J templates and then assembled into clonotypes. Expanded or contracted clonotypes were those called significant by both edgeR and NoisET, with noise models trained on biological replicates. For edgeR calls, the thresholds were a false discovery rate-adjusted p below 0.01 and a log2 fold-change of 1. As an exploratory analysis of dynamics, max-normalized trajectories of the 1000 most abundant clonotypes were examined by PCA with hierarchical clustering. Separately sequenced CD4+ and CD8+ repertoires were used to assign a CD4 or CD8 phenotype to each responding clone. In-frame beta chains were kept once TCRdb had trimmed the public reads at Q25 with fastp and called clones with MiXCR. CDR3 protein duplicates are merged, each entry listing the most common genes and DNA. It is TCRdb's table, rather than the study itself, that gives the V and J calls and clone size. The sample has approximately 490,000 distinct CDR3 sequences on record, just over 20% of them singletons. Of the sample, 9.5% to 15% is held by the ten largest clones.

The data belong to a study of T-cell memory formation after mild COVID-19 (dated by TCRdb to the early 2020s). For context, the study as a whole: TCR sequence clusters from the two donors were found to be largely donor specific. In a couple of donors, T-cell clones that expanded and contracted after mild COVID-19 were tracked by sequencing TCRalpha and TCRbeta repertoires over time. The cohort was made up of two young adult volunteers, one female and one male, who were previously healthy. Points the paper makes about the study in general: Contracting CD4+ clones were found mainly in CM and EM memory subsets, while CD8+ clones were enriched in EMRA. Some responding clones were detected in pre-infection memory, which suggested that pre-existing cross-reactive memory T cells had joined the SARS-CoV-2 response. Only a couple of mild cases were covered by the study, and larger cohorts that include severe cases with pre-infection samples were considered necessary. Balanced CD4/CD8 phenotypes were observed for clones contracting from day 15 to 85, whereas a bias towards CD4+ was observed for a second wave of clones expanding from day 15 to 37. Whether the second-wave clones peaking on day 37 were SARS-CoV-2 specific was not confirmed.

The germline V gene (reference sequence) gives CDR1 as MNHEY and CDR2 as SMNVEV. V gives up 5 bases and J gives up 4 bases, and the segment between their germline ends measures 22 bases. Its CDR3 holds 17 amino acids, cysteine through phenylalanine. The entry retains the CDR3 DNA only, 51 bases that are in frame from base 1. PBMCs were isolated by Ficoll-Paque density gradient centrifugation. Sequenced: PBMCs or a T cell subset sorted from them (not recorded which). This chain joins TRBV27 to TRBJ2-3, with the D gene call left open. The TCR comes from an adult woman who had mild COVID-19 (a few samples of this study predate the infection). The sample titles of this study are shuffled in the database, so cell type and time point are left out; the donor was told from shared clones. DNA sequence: TGTGCCAGCAGTCCCCAAAGTAGTGGGTTAGGGCCAGATACGCAGTATTTT. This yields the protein CASSPQSSGLGPDTQYF.